A selection of T cell receptor beta chains follows, all from one sample in a study of cytomegalovirus exposure and HLA in healthy donors. TCRdb's table, derived via immunoSEQ multiplex PCR, lists solely in-frame clones and lacks some. The sample includes about 130,000 clones, 84% of them seen just once. Sequencing was done on a sample of PBMCs. The origin of the receptors is a man in his fifties or sixties in good health and CMV-seronegative. Both conserved end residues are part of each CDR3. The size field is filled for only some rows; it gives once, few, many or a size class.

j_call | v_call | clone_size | cdr3_aa
TRBJ2-7 | TRBV9 | NA | CASSVGGSSYEQYF
TRBJ1-1 | TRBV5-1 | NA | CASSPGQGNTEAFF
TRBJ1-1 | TRBV5-1 | NA | CASSPPTGIQPAFF
TRBJ2-1 | TRBV19 | NA | CARQGPYNEQFF
TRBJ1-2 | TRBV9 | NA | CASSVEGGASGYTF
TRBJ1-1 | TRBV4-2 | NA | CASSQESRERDTEAFF
TRBJ2-7 | TRBV20-1 | NA | CSARSTSMQYF
TRBJ1-1 | TRBV20-1 | NA | CSWQANTEAFF
TRBJ1-1 | TRBV13 | NA | CASSAFTGGTEAFF
TRBJ1-5 | TRBV6-1 | NA | CASSEAGRNSNQPQHF
TRBJ1-2 | TRBV6-5 | NA | CASSTTTQGYTF
TRBJ2-4 | TRBV19 | NA | CASNPTGSGIQYF
TRBJ1-2 | TRBV7-2 | NA | CASSPGQTYGYTF
TRBJ2-1 | TRBV9 | NA | CASSVVGGDYNEQFF
TRBJ2-7 | TRBV28 | NA | CASSLSTGLSYEQYF
TRBJ2-6 | TRBV13 | NA | CASSPPSGANVLTF
TRBJ2-5 | TRBV7-9 | NA | CASSLQETQYF
TRBJ2-1 | TRBV7-3 | NA | CASSLDGSWNEQFF
TRBJ2-1 | TRBV7-6 | NA | CASSLGLTRAGEQFF
TRBJ1-5 | TRBV9 | NA | CASSLGDSNQPQHF
TRBJ1-1 | TRBV18 | NA | CASSLRQGANEAFF
TRBJ2-6 | TRBV2 | NA | CASSGEGSGANVLTF
TRBJ2-1 | TRBV7-7 | NA | CASSLAVTSGGVEEQFF
TRBJ2-2 | TRBV6-5 | NA | CASRRQGPNTGELFF
TRBJ1-6 | TRBV5-1 | once | CASSLGDRGNSPLHF